Following are 28 T cell receptor beta chains from one sample sequenced in a study of blood T cell repertoires in COVID-19. Sequenced by immunoSEQ multiplex PCR; TCRdb stores in-frame clones only, minus some. The data hold a few hundred thousand clones, with more than 70% observed a single time. Sequences were obtained from peripheral blood. Receptors originate from a young man who had recovered from COVID-19.

CDR3 protein: CASSPNRDSSANEQFF. The CDR3 DNA follows: TGTGCCAGCTCCCCGAACCGGGACAGCTCGGCCAATGAGCAGTTCTTC. The gene calls are TRBV18 and TRBJ2-1, with 7 bases matching TRBD1. Germline trimming cut 6 bases from V and 6 bases from J; bases unmatched to any gene: 14. The germline CDR1 and CDR2 sequences are KGHSH and LQKENI. The CDR3 contains 16 residues.

The chain employs TRBV5-1 and TRBJ2-7; D possibly corresponds to TRBD2 (6 bases). Looked up from germline, CDR1 is SGHRS and CDR2 is YFSETQ. V was trimmed by 2 bases and J by 4 bases, leaving 16 bases between them. The CDR3 extends over 15 amino acids. For the CDR3, the DNA is TGCGCCAGCAGCTTCAGGAGGGGCACTCTTTACGAGCAGTACTTC. This sequence encodes CASSFRRGTLYEQYF.

The rearrangement joins TRBV7-2 to TRBJ2-7; D perhaps matches TRBD1 (5 bases). Germline V gene lookup returns CDR1 SGHTA and CDR2 FQGNSA. CDR3 length equals 14 residues. Trimming removed 0 bases from V and 6 bases from J, with 12 bases in between. CDR3 sequence reads: CASSLAGVGREQYF. CDR3 bases: TGTGCCAGCAGCTTAGCTGGTGTGGGGCGCGAGCAGTACTTC.

The gene calls are TRBV6-6 and TRBJ1-5; 10 nucleotides match TRBD1. V shed 6 bases and J 2 bases; nucleotides not matched to a gene: 4. Germline V gene data show CDR1 as MNHNY and CDR2 as SVGAGI (reference sequence). CDR3 length: 15 residues. The CDR3 bases are TGTGCCAGCAGGCACGGGACAGGGGGCAATCAGCCCCAGCATTTT. It encodes CASRHGTGGNQPQHF.

V usage is TRBV2 and J usage is TRBJ1-4, with a possible D match to TRBD1 (5 bases). Germline V gives CDR1 SNHLY, CDR2 FYNNEI. This CDR3 is 14 amino acids long. Trimming removed 7 bases from V and 0 bases from J, with 9 bases in between. CDR3 region: CASKDTSTNEKLFF. For the CDR3, the DNA is TGTGCCAGCAAGGACACTTCAACTAATGAAAAACTGTTTTTT.

CDR3 sequence: CAWSEGRARDTQYF. CDR3 bases: TGTGCCTGGAGCGAGGGGAGGGCCAGAGATACGCAGTATTTT. The chain couples TRBV30 to TRBJ2-3, with 7 bases fitting TRBD2. V shed 3 bases and J 5 bases; nucleotides not matched to a gene: 8. CDR3 length: 14 residues. Germline V gene lookup returns CDR1 GTSNPN and CDR2 SVGIG (reference sequence).

V is TRBV5-4 and J is TRBJ2-1, with 7 bases aligning to TRBD2. This CDR3 has 17 residues. Germline assignment: CDR1 SGHNT and CDR2 YYREEE (reference sequence). Trimming at V came to 1 base and at J to 1 base, leaving 8 bases not matched to a gene. CDR3 loop: CASSLLGGGDSYNEQFF. Written as DNA, the CDR3 is TGTGCCAGCAGCTTGTTGGGGGGGGGTGATTCCTACAATGAGCAGTTCTTC.

As regards this clone: This sample includes further DNA sequences coding for the same CDR3. V and J are TRBV12-3 or TRBV12-4 and TRBJ1-1, with D maybe TRBD1 (5 bases). The germline V and J ends were trimmed by 3 bases and 5 bases, with 10 bases remaining between them. There are 13 residues in the CDR3. The CDR3 coding sequence is TGTGCCAGCAGTTTGGGTCAGGGTACTGAAGCTTTCTTT. Protein sequence: CASSLGQGTEAFF.

The chain is built from TRBV27 and TRBJ1-5; 9 bases agree with TRBD1. The J segment lost 1 base and the V segment lost 5 bases, leaving 9 bases of the junction unmatched. The germline gives CDR1 MNHEY, CDR2 SMNVEV (reference sequence). The CDR3 length is 17 residues. CDR3 protein: CASSKGTGGSSNQPQHF. Here the CDR3 DNA reads TGTGCCAGCAGTAAGGGAACAGGGGGCTCCAGCAATCAGCCCCAGCATTTT.

The chain employs TRBV4-3 and TRBJ2-6; the D gene is possibly TRBD2 (5 bases). This CDR3 is 16 amino acids long. Between the trimmed V and J ends, which lost 1 base and 2 bases, there was a span of 9 bases. CDR1 LGHNA and CDR2 YSLEER come from the germline V gene. CDR3 protein: CASSQGVGAGANVLTF. The CDR3 region has the DNA TGCGCCAGCAGCCAAGGGGTGGGAGCTGGGGCCAACGTCCTGACTTTC.

The chain joins TRBV7-9 to TRBJ1-1; weak D call: TRBD1 (5 bases). Germline V gives CDR1 SEHNR, CDR2 FQNEAQ (reference sequence). Trimming removed 7 bases at V and 3 bases at J, with 15 bases between. The CDR3 totals 14 residues. CDR3 DNA sequence: TGTGCCAGCATCCGGGGGGGAGGAGACACTGAAGCTTTCTTT. It codes for CASIRGGGDTEAFF.

The gene calls are TRBV7-9 and TRBJ2-2, with 9 bases fitting TRBD2. V was pared by 5 bases and J by 6 bases, with 7 bases of the junction left unmatched. Germline V gives CDR1 SEHNR, CDR2 FQNEAQ (reference sequence). This CDR3 has 15 residues. The CDR3 DNA reads TGTGCCAGCAGCCCCAGCGGGAGGTACGCCGGGGAGCTGTTTTTT. Its protein product is CASSPSGRYAGELFF.

This rearrangement joins TRBV6-5 to TRBJ2-7; a weak D match, TRBD2 (6 bases). Germline CDR1 and CDR2: MNHEY and SVGAGI. The CDR3 is 13 residues long. Trimming pared 4 bases from V and 3 bases from J, leaving 10 bases between. CDR3 DNA sequence: TGTGCCAGCAGTTCCTCGGAGGGCTACGAGCAGTACTTC. Translating gives CASSSSEGYEQYF.

The chain recombines TRBV12-3 or TRBV12-4 with TRBJ1-1; D is ambiguous. CDR3 length: 12 amino acids. The V and J ends lost 8 bases and 5 bases respectively, with 12 bases between them. The CDR3 region is CASGPGGTEAFF. The DNA for the CDR3 is TGTGCCAGCGGGCCGGGAGGGACTGAAGCTTTCTTT.

V usage is TRBV5-6 and J usage is TRBJ2-7, with D maybe TRBD1 (5 bases). This CDR3 is 14 amino acids long. Deletions cut 4 bases from V and 2 bases from J, with 13 bases between. Germline-derived CDR1 and CDR2 are SGHDT and YYEEEE. DNA for the CDR3: TGTGCCAGCAGCCTCCAGGGTTCGGCCTACGAGCAGTACTTC. Translated, it gives CASSLQGSAYEQYF.

This chain uses TRBV4-1 with TRBJ1-2, with 8 bases aligning to TRBD1. The CDR3 is made up of 14 amino acids. J lost 4 bases, V lost 1 base, and 2 bases had no gene match. From germline, CDR1 is MGHRA and CDR2 YSYEKL. Here the CDR3 reads CASSQAGGSYGYTF. The CDR3 bases are TGCGCCAGCAGCCAAGCAGGGGGCAGCTATGGCTACACCTTC.

The V call is TRBV7-9, the J call TRBJ2-7, with a tentative D call TRBD1 (5 bases). V shed 6 bases and J shed 5 bases, with 11 bases lying between them. This CDR3 has 12 residues. Germline CDR1 is SEHNR and CDR2 is FQNEAQ (reference sequence). The CDR3 here is CASRVDSNEQYF. CDR3 sequence (DNA): TGTGCCAGCAGAGTTGACAGTAACGAGCAGTACTTC.

The chain carries TRBV3-1 (or the pseudogene TRBV3-2) and TRBJ2-3; TRBD2 matches 15 bases. CDR1 and CDR2 from the germline V gene are LGHDT and YNNKEL (reference sequence). This CDR3 has 16 residues. J gave up 4 bases and V 5 bases, and 4 bases lay outside the gene matches. Here the CDR3 reads CASSTRTSGRADTQYF. CDR3 DNA sequence: TGTGCCAGCAGCACCCGGACTAGCGGGAGGGCAGATACGCAGTATTTT.

The chain links TRBV4-1 to TRBJ2-5, with 11 bases that match TRBD1. V lost 1 base to trimming and J lost 4 bases; unmatched junction nucleotides: 8. The CDR3 loop spans 17 amino acids. Germline V gene lookup returns CDR1 MGHRA and CDR2 YSYEKL. The CDR3 DNA follows: TGCGCCAGCAGCCAAGTCGGTGGGGACAGGGGGTCAGAGACCCAGTACTTC. It specifies CASSQVGGDRGSETQYF.

This clone was seen only once. This rearrangement joins TRBV5-8 to TRBJ2-6; a weak D match, TRBD2 (5 bases). Germline assignment: CDR1 SGHTS and CDR2 YDEGEE. With 2 bases removed from V and 0 bases from J, the gap between germline ends came to 9 bases. The CDR3 contains 16 residues. The DNA for the CDR3 is TGTGCCAGCAGCTTAGTGAGGGACTCTGGGGCCAACGTCCTGACTTTC. Translated: CASSLVRDSGANVLTF. Variable domain in full (rest from reference TRBV5-8 and TRBJ2-6): EAGVTQSPTHLIKTRGQQATLRCSPISGHTSVYWYQQALGLGLQFLLWYDEGEERNRGNFPPRFSGRQFPNYSSELNVNALELEDSALYLCASSLVRDSGANVLTFGAGSRLTVL.

V gene TRBV19 combines with J gene TRBJ2-5; D is perhaps TRBD1 (6 bases). The CDR3 loop spans 15 amino acids. The V gene lost 5 bases and the J gene lost 2 bases, with 15 bases spanning the gap. Germline V gene lookup returns CDR1 LNHDA and CDR2 SQIVND (reference sequence). The DNA of the CDR3 is TGTGCCAGTAGTGTAAGAGGACAGTTGCAAGAGACCCAGTACTTC. It specifies CASSVRGQLQETQYF.

The chain joins TRBV2 to TRBJ2-7, with 7 bases aligning to TRBD1. The CDR3 length is 13 residues. CDR1 SNHLY and CDR2 FYNNEI come from the germline V gene. V was clipped by 4 bases and J by 2 bases; unmatched bases: 2. The CDR3 region has the DNA TGTGCCAGCAGTGGGGGACAGCCCTACGAGCAGTACTTC. It encodes CASSGGQPYEQYF.

The V and J genes are TRBV12-3 or TRBV12-4 and TRBJ2-5; 8 nucleotides align to TRBD2. The CDR3 has 13 amino acids. Trimming removed 8 bases from V and 5 bases from J; junction bases left unmatched: 7. CDR3 sequence: CASSREGVETQYF. The DNA for the CDR3 is TGTGCCAGCTCCCGGGAGGGGGTGGAGACCCAGTACTTC.

The gene calls are TRBV10-3 and TRBJ1-1; TRBD1 matches at 9 bases. With 0 bases clipped from V and 3 bases from J, the junction kept 11 bases outside the gene matches. The CDR3 totals 18 residues. The V gene's germline CDR1 is ENHRY and CDR2 SYGVKD. DNA of the CDR3: TGTGCCATCAGTGAGTCAGAAACCGGGACAGGGTACGACACTGAAGCTTTCTTT. Protein: CAISESETGTGYDTEAFF.

In this sample, this clone turned up a few times. CDR3 sequence: CASSPTYRVPQHF. DNA for the CDR3: TGTGCCAGCAGTCCTACCTACAGGGTGCCCCAGCATTTT. The chain joins TRBV27 to TRBJ1-5; tentative D call: TRBD1 (6 bases). The V end was cut by 5 bases, the J end by 9 bases, with 14 bases between. Germline V gene lookup returns CDR1 MNHEY and CDR2 SMNVEV (reference sequence). This CDR3 has 13 amino acids.

This clone appeared once. The chain joins TRBV27 to TRBJ2-7; 13 bases match TRBD2. The germline gives CDR1 MNHEY, CDR2 SMNVEV (reference sequence). J gave up 5 bases and V 5 bases, and 3 bases lay outside the gene matches. This CDR3 comprises 14 residues. This CDR3 is CASSMTSGRNEQYF. DNA of the CDR3: TGTGCCAGCAGTATGACTAGCGGGAGGAACGAGCAGTACTTC.

The V and J genes are TRBV3-1 (or the pseudogene TRBV3-2) and TRBJ1-1, with a weak D call TRBD1 (5 bases). The germline gives CDR1 LGHDT, CDR2 YNNKEL (reference sequence). The CDR3 runs to 14 residues. Trimming stripped 1 base from V and 1 base from J, with 7 bases between. As DNA, the CDR3 is TGTGCCAGCAGCCAAGGACAGAAGAACACTGAAGCTTTCTTT. This gives the protein CASSQGQKNTEAFF.

This rearrangement joins TRBV7-9 to TRBJ1-5, with 9 bases that match TRBD1. CDR1 is SEHNR, CDR2 FQNEAQ, per germline (reference sequence). The CDR3 length is 16 residues. Trimming at V came to 1 base and at J to 7 bases, leaving 8 bases not matched to a gene. The CDR3 spells CASSLGNRDRAQPQHF. In DNA, the CDR3 is TGTGCCAGCAGCTTAGGGAACAGGGACAGGGCCCAGCCCCAGCATTTT.